These T cell receptor beta chains were read from a single sample in a study of somatic mutations in cytotoxic T cells in rheumatoid arthritis. Only in-frame clones appear in the TCRdb table, and some are missing; sequencing was by immunoSEQ multiplex PCR. The table shows around 20,000 clones, with approximately 83% occurring only once. Input material: CD8+ T cells sorted from blood. The receptors originated from an adult with rheumatoid arthritis. Each CDR3 is given with its conserved first and last residue. D genes are given only for firm matches. Clone size, where shown, is once, few, many, or a class for clones that have expanded.

j_call: TRBJ2-7; clone_size: -; cdr3_length: 14; d_call: -; v_call: TRBV5-1; cdr3_nt: TGCGCCAGCAGCATTAGCGGAAGAGGGTACGAGCAGTACTTC; cdr3_aa: CASSISGRGYEQYF
j_call: TRBJ1-1; clone_size: once; cdr3_length: 15; d_call: TRBD1; v_call: TRBV7-3; cdr3_nt: TGTGCCAGCAGCCTGACGACAGGGGGGAACACTGAAGCTTTCTTT; cdr3_aa: CASSLTTGGNTEAFF
j_call: TRBJ2-1; clone_size: -; cdr3_length: 14; d_call: TRBD2; v_call: TRBV7-3; cdr3_nt: TGTGCCAGCAGCTCACCGGGACTAACGGATGAGCAGTTCTTC; cdr3_aa: CASSSPGLTDEQFF
j_call: TRBJ2-5; clone_size: -; cdr3_length: 16; d_call: TRBD2; v_call: TRBV7-3; cdr3_nt: TGTGCCAGCAGCAAGGGACGGGGACTAGCGGGAGAGACCCAGTACTTC; cdr3_aa: CASSKGRGLAGETQYF
j_call: TRBJ2-7; clone_size: -; cdr3_length: 15; d_call: TRBD2; v_call: TRBV30; cdr3_nt: TGTGCCTGGAGTGTGGGAGCGGGAGGGCCCTACGAGCAGTACTTC; cdr3_aa: CAWSVGAGGPYEQYF
j_call: TRBJ2-1; clone_size: -; cdr3_length: 15; d_call: -; v_call: TRBV5-6; cdr3_nt: TGTGCCAGCAGCTTGGCCAGGGGTATCGGCAATGAGCAGTTCTTC; cdr3_aa: CASSLARGIGNEQFF
j_call: TRBJ2-5; clone_size: -; cdr3_length: 15; d_call: -; v_call: TRBV7-7; cdr3_nt: TGTGCTAGCAGCTTAGGCCCGGGGGCCCAAGAGACCCAGTACTTC; cdr3_aa: CASSLGPGAQETQYF
j_call: TRBJ1-2; clone_size: -; cdr3_length: 12; d_call: TRBD1; v_call: TRBV9; cdr3_nt: TGTGCCAGCAGCGTCCAGGGGGAGGGCTACACCTTC; cdr3_aa: CASSVQGEGYTF
j_call: TRBJ2-3; clone_size: -; cdr3_length: 14; d_call: -; v_call: TRBV5-1; cdr3_nt: TGCGCCAGCAGCTTGGCCGTCGGCACAGATACGCAGTATTTT; cdr3_aa: CASSLAVGTDTQYF
j_call: TRBJ2-3; clone_size: few; cdr3_length: 15; d_call: TRBD1; v_call: TRBV5-4; cdr3_nt: TGTGCCAGCAGCTTGGGACAGGGGCACACAGATACGCAGTATTTT; cdr3_aa: CASSLGQGHTDTQYF
j_call: TRBJ2-1; clone_size: -; cdr3_length: 17; d_call: TRBD2; v_call: TRBV5-1; cdr3_nt: TGCGCCAGCAGCCTACCGACTAGCGGAATTCCCTACAATGAGCAGTTCTTC; cdr3_aa: CASSLPTSGIPYNEQFF
j_call: TRBJ2-2; clone_size: -; cdr3_length: 15; d_call: -; v_call: TRBV15; cdr3_nt: TGTGCCACCAGCAGAGGTGCGAGTAACACCGGGGAGCTGTTTTTT; cdr3_aa: CATSRGASNTGELFF
j_call: TRBJ1-5; clone_size: -; cdr3_length: 17; d_call: TRBD1; v_call: TRBV2; cdr3_nt: TGTGCCAGCAGTGAAGCCCGGGAAACAGGGGGCAATCAGCCCCAGCATTTT; cdr3_aa: CASSEARETGGNQPQHF